The subject of this entry is one T cell receptor (beta chain). Its matching antigen is unknown. This sample is part of a study of cytomegalovirus exposure and HLA in healthy donors. Turning to the study itself: HLA-typed donors contributed about 85 million unique TCRs, which were held in an early data release. General study results and limits: HLA alleles showed associations with 16,951 TCR beta sequences in a later analysis, at a 0.05 false discovery rate. Altogether, 160 or so TCR beta chains were recorded as cytomegalovirus-associated.

The primer mix had 60 Vbeta and 13 Jbeta primers. Assay: immunoSEQ multiplex PCR; the TCRdb copy retains only in-frame clones and omits some. The sample has around 77,000 clones; the top ten hold roughly 13%. Per germline, CDR1 LNHDA and CDR2 SQIVND (reference sequence). The CDR3 contains 14 residues. The ends were cut back, 2 bases at V and 1 base at J, with 7 bases in the middle. Sequencing was done on a sample of PBMCs. The clonotype originates from a man in his fifties in good health and CMV-seropositive. The V and J genes are TRBV19 and TRBJ2-3; TRBD1 is a possible D gene (5 bases). CDR3 bases: TGTGCCAGTAGTATATCCAGGGGCACAGATACGCAGTATTTT. It codes for CASSISRGTDTQYF. The full variable domain, in which reference TRBV19 and TRBJ2-3 provide the parts outside the CDR3, is DGGITQSPKYLFRKEGQNVTLSCEQNLNHDAMYWYRQDPGQGLRLIYYSQIVNDFQKGDIAEGYSVSREKKESFPLTVTSAQKNPTAFYLCASSISRGTDTQYFGPGTRLTVL.